The entry below gives a single T cell receptor (beta chain) sequence along with its context. Its antigen is not known. The data are from a study of cytomegalovirus exposure and HLA in healthy donors. Findings and caveats of the study: On later analysis, the bulk of CMV-associated TCR beta chains appeared to be HLA-restricted. Follow-up analysis seemed to connect common viral pathogens with several of the most significant clusters identified. A later analysis linked a missense variant in DCLRE1C to the trimming of TCR beta V and J genes.

The CDR3 covers 17 residues. The V gene end was trimmed by 1 base and the J gene end by 7 bases; junction bases not matched to a gene: 9. Germline CDR1 MGHRA, CDR2 YSYEKL. Primers: 60 Vbeta forward and 13 Jbeta reverse. Sequenced by immunoSEQ multiplex PCR; TCRdb stores in-frame clones only, minus some. The sample records around 300,000 clones, approximately 84% being singletons. Whereas donors were nominally healthy upon sampling, unrecorded immune exposures were probable. V gene TRBV4-1 combines with J gene TRBJ2-1, with 11 nucleotides matching TRBD2. The source is a woman in her thirties or forties in good health and CMV-seropositive. Sequences were obtained from PBMCs. The DNA of the CDR3 is TGCGCCAGCAGCCAAGGGGATAGCGGGAGGGCAAAGAATGAGCAGTTCTTC. Translation: CASSQGDSGRAKNEQFF.